This entry lists 8 T cell receptor beta chains sequenced from one sample in a study of T cell responses to AZD1222 COVID-19 vaccine. Repertoires were generated with immunoSEQ multiplex PCR, while TCRdb's copy carries only in-frame clones and drops some. The data hold 130,000 or so clones, with just over 90% observed a single time. The sample was peripheral blood, taken 28 days after the second AZD1222 dose. The source of these receptors is an adult who received the AZD1222 COVID-19 vaccine.

This chain links TRBV6-1 with TRBJ1-2; D is unresolved. The germline V and J ends were trimmed by 1 base and 0 bases, with 9 bases remaining between them. CDR1 and CDR2 (germline): MNHNS, SASEGT. The CDR3 is 15 residues long. The CDR3 region is CASSEGLLANYGYTF. The CDR3 DNA reads as TGTGCCAGCAGTGAAGGACTGTTAGCTAACTATGGCTACACCTTC.

This clone showed up just once. The gene calls are TRBV28 and TRBJ1-5; 11 nucleotides line up with TRBD1. The CDR3 is 15 residues long. V trimming: 5 bases; J trimming: 5 bases; junction bases outside the gene matches: 5. Looked up from germline, CDR1 is MDHEN and CDR2 is SYDVKM. CDR3 bases: TGTGCCAGCAGTCCAACGGGACAGGGGGATCAGCCCCAGCATTTT. It yields the protein CASSPTGQGDQPQHF.

CDR3 residues: CASSPDEKLFF. CDR3 DNA sequence: TGTGCCAGCTCACCAGATGAAAAACTGTTTTTT. V is TRBV18 and J is TRBJ1-4; D uncertain. Trimming removed 2 bases from V and 6 bases from J, with 1 base in between. In germline, CDR1 is KGHSH, CDR2 LQKENI. The CDR3 totals 11 residues.

The J gene is TRBJ2-7, the V gene TRBV7-2, with 13 bases that match TRBD2. The V and J ends lost 1 base and 4 bases, in that order; junction bases with no gene match: 4. The CDR3 is 16 amino acids. Germline-derived CDR1 and CDR2 are SGHTA and FQGNSA. Written as DNA, the CDR3 is TGTGCCAGCAGCTTAGTCGGACTAGCGGGAGAATACGAGCAGTACTTC. The encoded protein is CASSLVGLAGEYEQYF.

V usage is TRBV3-1 (or the pseudogene TRBV3-2) and J usage is TRBJ1-6, with a tentative D call TRBD1 (6 bases). This CDR3 comprises 15 residues. CDR1 is LGHDT and CDR2 is YNNKEL in the germline V gene (reference sequence). Trimming removed 0 bases at V and 5 bases at J, with 8 bases between. The CDR3 region has the DNA TGTGCCAGCAGCCAAGAGGACAGAGATAATTCACCCCTCCACTTT. It specifies CASSQEDRDNSPLHF.

V usage is TRBV9 and J usage is TRBJ2-3, with D possibly being TRBD1 or TRBD2 (5 bases each). The germline CDR1 and CDR2 sequences are SGDLS and YYNGEE. The CDR3 totals 15 residues. Trimming cost V 4 bases and J 0 bases, with 12 bases left between them. This chain's CDR3 is CASSWGTSSTDTQYF. Here the CDR3 DNA reads TGTGCCAGCAGCTGGGGGACCTCGAGCACAGATACGCAGTATTTT.

The rearrangement joins TRBV5-5 to TRBJ1-5, with a tentative D call TRBD1 (5 bases). The length of the CDR3 is 18 residues. The germline gives CDR1 SGHKS, CDR2 YYEKEE (reference sequence). Between the trimmed V and J ends, which lost 3 bases and 0 bases, there was a span of 19 bases. The CDR3, as DNA: TGTGCCAGCAGCTCTGGGGCGACAGACCGTTATAGCAATCAGCCCCAGCATTTT. Encoded protein: CASSSGATDRYSNQPQHF. Looking up the rest from reference TRBV5-5 and TRBJ1-5 gives the full variable domain: DAGVTQSPTHLIKTRGQQVTLRCSPISGHKSVSWYQQVLGQGPQFIFQYYEKEERGRGNFPDRFSARQFPNYSSELNVNALLLGDSALYLCASSSGATDRYSNQPQHFGDGTRLSIL.

This chain connects TRBV6-5 to TRBJ2-7; the match to TRBD2 covers 7 bases. V shed 6 bases, J shed 0 bases, and the junction held 2 bases outside the gene matches. The CDR3 consists of 13 residues. The V gene's germline CDR1 is MNHEY and CDR2 SVGAGI. For the CDR3, the DNA is TGTGCCAGCAGGGCTAGCGGCTCCTACGAGCAGTACTTC. Its protein product is CASRASGSYEQYF.